Below, 21 T cell receptor beta chains from the same sample are listed, as sequenced in a study of blood T cell repertoires in COVID-19. Measured with immunoSEQ multiplex PCR; TCRdb has only the in-frame clones, and not every one. The data show approximately 160,000 clones, with under 85% seen just once and 10% to 15% held by the top ten. Sequenced: peripheral blood. The source is a man in his sixties or seventies who had recovered from COVID-19.

The rearrangement uses TRBV4-1 and TRBJ1-1; weak D call: TRBD1 (6 bases). V was cut by 3 bases and J by 0 bases, with 11 bases left in between. The CDR3 has 15 amino acids. In germline, CDR1 is MGHRA, CDR2 YSYEKL. CDR3 coding DNA: TGCGCCAGCAGCCAGATCGGACAGCTGAACACTGAAGCTTTCTTT. Protein: CASSQIGQLNTEAFF.

The J gene is TRBJ2-5, the V gene TRBV25-1; TRBD2 agrees at 13 bases. Germline CDR1 and CDR2: MGHDK and SYGVNS. The CDR3 runs to 16 residues. The V gene end was trimmed by 4 bases and the J gene end by 1 base; junction bases not matched to a gene: 3. The CDR3 loop reads CASSGGTSGIQETQYF. The CDR3 region has the DNA TGTGCCAGCAGTGGGGGGACTAGCGGGATCCAAGAGACCCAGTACTTC.

This clone was seen a handful of times. The chain employs TRBV28 and TRBJ1-2, with D possibly TRBD1 on 6 matching bases. Germline lookup yields CDR1 MDHEN and CDR2 SYDVKM. Trimming removed 4 bases from V and 0 bases from J, with 15 bases in between. The CDR3 extends over 16 amino acids. DNA of the CDR3: TGTGCCAGCAGTTCGAGACAGGCGACTACTAACTATGGCTACACCTTC. As protein: CASSSRQATTNYGYTF.

V gene TRBV19 combines with J gene TRBJ2-1; 8 bases line up with TRBD2. Germline assignment: CDR1 LNHDA and CDR2 SQIVND (reference sequence). This CDR3 comprises 16 residues. J lost 5 bases, V lost 1 base, and 7 bases had no gene match. The CDR3 DNA is TGTGCCAGTAGTATAGTAGAAGCGGGAGAAGACAATGAGCAGTTCTTC. Amino acid sequence: CASSIVEAGEDNEQFF.

The J gene is TRBJ1-1, the V gene TRBV6-1; 8 positions match TRBD1. The CDR3 runs to 15 residues. V was clipped by 3 bases and J by 5 bases; unmatched bases: 8. Germline V CDR1 and CDR2: MNHNS, SASEGT. DNA for the CDR3: TGTGCCAGCAGTGAGTACCAGGGGGCCGGTACTGAAGCTTTCTTT. Translating gives CASSEYQGAGTEAFF.

The chain recombines TRBV7-3 with TRBJ2-3; TRBD2 matches at 12 bases. Germline values: CDR1 SGHTA, CDR2 FQGTGA. V lost 6 bases, J lost 8 bases, and 12 bases stayed unmatched. The CDR3 has 16 amino acids. The CDR3 is CASRSTSGRGSGTQYF. DNA of the CDR3: TGTGCCAGCAGGTCGACTAGCGGGAGAGGTTCGGGTACGCAGTATTTT.

The genes are TRBV4-3 and TRBJ1-2; TRBD1 aligns across 7 bases. The germline V gene has CDR1 LGHNA and CDR2 YSLEER. The CDR3 is 14 amino acids. V was pared by 4 bases and J by 0 bases, with 2 bases of the junction left unmatched. CDR3 nucleotide sequence: TGCGCCAGCAGCCCGACAGGGACTAACTATGGCTACACCTTC. Translated, it gives CASSPTGTNYGYTF.

This chain connects TRBV14 to TRBJ1-6; D gene unclear. Germline values: CDR1 SGHDN, CDR2 FVKESK. Trimming took off 1 base at V and 7 bases at J, with 17 bases between the two ends. There are 17 residues in the CDR3. The CDR3 here is CASSQGVERRNNSPLHF. The CDR3 DNA follows: TGTGCCAGCAGCCAAGGGGTCGAGAGGCGGAACAATTCACCCCTCCACTTT.

V and J are TRBV5-1 and TRBJ2-3, with D possibly matching TRBD2 (6 bases). The CDR3 is 15 residues long. Per the germline V gene, CDR1 is SGHRS and CDR2 is YFSETQ. V lost 0 bases to trimming and J lost 0 bases, with 8 bases between them. Here the CDR3 reads CASSLVAESTDTQYF. CDR3 DNA: TGCGCCAGCAGCTTGGTAGCGGAAAGCACAGATACGCAGTATTTT.

This rearrangement joins TRBV2 to TRBJ1-1; 9 bases are a match to TRBD1. The CDR3 length is 16 residues. J was trimmed by 1 base and V by 9 bases; bases with no gene match: 12. Germline V lookup: CDR1 SNHLY, CDR2 FYNNEI. The chain's CDR3 is CASQTGGLNANTEAFF. The CDR3 DNA reads as TGTGCCAGTCAAACAGGGGGCCTAAACGCGAACACTGAAGCTTTCTTT.

This chain joins TRBV5-6 and TRBJ1-2; TRBD1 aligns across 8 bases. The V gene's germline CDR1 is SGHDT and CDR2 YYEEEE. J was trimmed by 7 bases and V by 3 bases; bases with no gene match: 11. This CDR3 has 15 amino acids. This CDR3 reads CASSSSGQAVSGYTF. In DNA, the CDR3 is TGTGCCAGCAGCTCCTCGGGACAGGCCGTTAGTGGCTACACCTTC.

In this sample, this clone turned up a few times. The V gene is TRBV4-1, the J gene TRBJ1-1; tentative D call: TRBD1 (6 bases). The V end lost 6 bases, the J end lost 5 bases, and 22 bases lay between the germline ends. Germline CDR1 and CDR2: MGHRA and YSYEKL. There are 16 residues in the CDR3. CDR3 sequence reads: CASRMSPFRGATEAFF. For the CDR3, the DNA is TGCGCCAGCAGAATGAGCCCCTTCAGGGGCGCGACTGAAGCTTTCTTT.

This chain joins TRBV3-1 (or the pseudogene TRBV3-2) and TRBJ2-1; 8 bases match TRBD2. There are 18 residues in the CDR3. After removal of 2 bases from V and 2 bases from J, the junction contained 11 bases not matched to a gene. Germline lookup yields CDR1 LGHDT and CDR2 YNNKEL (reference sequence). The CDR3 here is CASSQIFSAGGPYNEQFF. In nucleotides, the CDR3 is TGTGCCAGCAGCCAAATTTTTTCCGCGGGAGGCCCCTACAATGAGCAGTTCTTC.

The chain uses TRBV7-9 and TRBJ2-1; TRBD1 matches at 11 bases. Germline values: CDR1 SEHNR, CDR2 FQNEAQ (reference sequence). With V trimmed by 0 bases and J by 7 bases, 5 bases remained unmatched. The CDR3 has 16 amino acids. The CDR3 region is CASSLAGTGGRNEQFF. The CDR3 nucleotides read TGTGCCAGCAGCTTAGCCGGGACAGGGGGTAGAAATGAGCAGTTCTTC.

In DNA form, the CDR3 reads TGCAGCGTACAACTAGCGTCGAACACCGGGGAGCTGTTTTTT. Its translation: CSVQLASNTGELFF. This chain links TRBV29-1 with TRBJ2-2; 7 positions match TRBD2. V lost 6 bases and J lost 0; bases outside the gene matches: 4. The CDR3 covers 14 residues. Germline V lookup: CDR1 SQVTM, CDR2 ANQGSEA.

V is TRBV3-1 (or the pseudogene TRBV3-2) and J is TRBJ1-1; D not resolved. In germline, CDR1 is LGHDT, CDR2 YNNKEL (reference sequence). CDR3 size: 14 residues. The germline V and J ends were trimmed by 0 bases and 5 bases, with 10 bases remaining between them. The CDR3 protein is CASSQDTPVTEAFF. CDR3 DNA sequence: TGTGCCAGCAGCCAAGATACCCCGGTAACTGAAGCTTTCTTT.

The J gene is TRBJ2-7, the V gene TRBV2; weak D call: TRBD1 (6 bases). This CDR3 has 14 residues. Germline V gene lookup returns CDR1 SNHLY and CDR2 FYNNEI. The V gene lost 6 bases and the J gene lost 6 bases, with 18 bases spanning the gap. For the CDR3, the DNA is TGTGCCAGCAGCGTATATACAGGGTTGGGCGAGCAGTACTTC. Encoded protein: CASSVYTGLGEQYF.

CDR3 amino acids: CASSKEYSIQYF. CDR3 nucleotide sequence: TGTGCCAGCAGCAAAGAGTATAGCATTCAGTACTTC. The chain combines TRBV5-6 with TRBJ2-4; D gene uncertain. The CDR3 extends over 12 amino acids. Germline V gene data show CDR1 as SGHDT and CDR2 as YYEEEE. V lost 4 bases to trimming and J lost 9 bases, with 11 bases between them. Together with reference TRBV5-6 and TRBJ2-4, the CDR3 gives the full variable domain: DAGVTQSPTHLIKTRGQQVTLRCSPKSGHDTVSWYQQALGQGPQFIFQYYEEEERQRGNFPDRFSGHQFPNYSSELNVNALLLGDSALYLCASSKEYSIQYFGAGTRLSVL.

This clone was picked up a small number of times. V usage is TRBV6-5 and J usage is TRBJ1-3; 9 nucleotides match TRBD1. Unmatched junction bases numbered 6, after V lost 7 bases and J lost 2 bases. CDR1 and CDR2 from the germline V gene are MNHEY and SVGAGI. CDR3 length equals 15 residues. CDR3 amino acids: CASNQQGAPGNTIYF. The CDR3 nucleotides are TGTGCCAGCAACCAACAGGGGGCGCCTGGAAACACCATATATTTT.

The rearrangement uses TRBV7-2 and TRBJ2-7, with 7 nucleotides matching TRBD1. The V gene end was trimmed by 5 bases and the J gene end by 6 bases; junction bases not matched to a gene: 7. Per germline, CDR1 SGHTA and CDR2 FQGNSA. This CDR3 is 13 amino acids long. The CDR3 region is CASSRTGASEQYF. The CDR3 DNA sequence: TGTGCCAGCAGCCGTACAGGGGCAAGCGAGCAGTACTTC.

The V gene is TRBV30, the J gene TRBJ1-2; the D is unclear. Between the trimmed V and J ends, which lost 8 bases and 8 bases, there was a span of 21 bases. In germline, CDR1 is GTSNPN, CDR2 SVGIG (reference sequence). The CDR3 consists of 13 residues. The CDR3 sequence is CAGGRATLGGYTF. The DNA for the CDR3 is TGTGCCGGAGGGAGGGCTACCCTTGGGGGCTACACCTTC.